This record covers a single T cell receptor (beta chain). Some clones are missing from TCRdb's copy, which holds only in-frame ones; the method was immunoSEQ multiplex PCR. The table shows 200,000 to 250,000 clones, with 70% to 85% occurring only once. These data originate in a study of blood T cell repertoires in COVID-19. CDR1 SGDLS and CDR2 YYNGEE come from the germline V gene. V lost 4 bases to trimming and J lost 0 bases, with 11 bases between them. The CDR3 spans 15 residues. Sequenced sample: peripheral blood. J is TRBJ1-3 and V is TRBV9, with D possibly matching TRBD1 (5 bases). The TCR sequence derives from a woman at least 80 years old with COVID-19, enrolled during active disease. The DNA of the CDR3 is TGTGCCAGCAGCATAAGGGGCGGCTCTGGAAACACCATATATTTT. This sequence encodes CASSIRGGSGNTIYF.